This TCR beta chain was documented in a study of HIV-infected patients and healthy controls. Whole-study findings and limits: Healthy control repertoires had roughly threefold more distinct CDR3s than untreated HIV+ repertoires, and higher Shannon diversity.

The trim removed 4 bases at V and 4 bases at J, leaving 17 bases unmatched. The length of the CDR3 is 20 residues. Germline CDR1 reads SEHNR; CDR2 reads FQNEAQ (reference sequence). No cell fractionation was done, so the repertoire covers all unsorted peripheral blood T cells. cDNA was made from around 0.5 ug RNA using alpha and beta constant primers. Separate chain-specific third strand synthesis with multiplexing indices produced the alpha and beta libraries. TCRdb re-derived calls from the 5' RACE reads in MiXCR, one entry per CDR3 protein. Of roughly 18,000 distinct CDR3 sequences listed, 8.5% to 9.5% were seen once; the top ten hold 6.5%. As to this clonotype: Its antigen remains unidentified.

This TCR derives from an adult in good health. The sample was blood. This chain links TRBV7-9 with TRBJ2-2; 11 positions agree with TRBD2. The DNA of the CDR3 is TGTGCCAGCAGCTCTCCCCGACTAGCGGGACTCCTCCCGGGCACCGGGGAGCTGTTTTTT. Amino acids: CASSSPRLAGLLPGTGELFF.